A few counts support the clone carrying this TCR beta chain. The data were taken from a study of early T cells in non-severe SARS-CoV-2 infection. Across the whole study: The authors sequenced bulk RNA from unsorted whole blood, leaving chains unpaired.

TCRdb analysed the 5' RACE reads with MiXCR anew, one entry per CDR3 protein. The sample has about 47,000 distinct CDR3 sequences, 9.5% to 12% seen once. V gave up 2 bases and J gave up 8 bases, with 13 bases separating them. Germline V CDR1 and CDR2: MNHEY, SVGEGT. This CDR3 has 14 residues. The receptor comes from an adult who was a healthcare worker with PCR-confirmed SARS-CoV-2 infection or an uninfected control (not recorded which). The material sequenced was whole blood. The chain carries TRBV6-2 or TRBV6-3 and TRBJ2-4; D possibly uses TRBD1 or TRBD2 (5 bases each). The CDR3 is CASSYGSGSDIQYF. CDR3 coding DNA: TGTGCCAGCAGTTACGGTTCAGGGAGTGACATTCAGTACTTC.